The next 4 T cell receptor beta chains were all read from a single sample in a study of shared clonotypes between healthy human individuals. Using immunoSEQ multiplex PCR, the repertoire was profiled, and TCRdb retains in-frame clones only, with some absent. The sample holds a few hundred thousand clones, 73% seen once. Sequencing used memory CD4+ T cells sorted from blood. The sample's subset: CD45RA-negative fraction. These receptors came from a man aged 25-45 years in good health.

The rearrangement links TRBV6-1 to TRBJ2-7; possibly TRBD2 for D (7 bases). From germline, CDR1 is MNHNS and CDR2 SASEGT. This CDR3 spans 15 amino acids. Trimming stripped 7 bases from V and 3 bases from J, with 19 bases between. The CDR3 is CASTIKGGDLYEQYF. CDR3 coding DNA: TGTGCCAGCACCATAAAGGGGGGGGACCTCTACGAGCAGTACTTC.

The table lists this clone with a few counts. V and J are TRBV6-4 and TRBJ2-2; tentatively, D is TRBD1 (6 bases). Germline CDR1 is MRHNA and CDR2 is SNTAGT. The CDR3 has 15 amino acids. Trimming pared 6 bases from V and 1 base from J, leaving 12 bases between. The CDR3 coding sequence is TGTGCCAGCAGCGCCATGGGACAGAACACCGGGGAGCTGTTTTTT. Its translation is CASSAMGQNTGELFF.

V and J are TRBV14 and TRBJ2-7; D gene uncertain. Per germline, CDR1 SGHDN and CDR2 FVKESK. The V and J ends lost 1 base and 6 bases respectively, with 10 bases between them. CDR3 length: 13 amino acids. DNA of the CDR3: TGTGCCAGCAGCCAAGCTCGGGTTTCCGAGCAGTACTTC. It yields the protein CASSQARVSEQYF.

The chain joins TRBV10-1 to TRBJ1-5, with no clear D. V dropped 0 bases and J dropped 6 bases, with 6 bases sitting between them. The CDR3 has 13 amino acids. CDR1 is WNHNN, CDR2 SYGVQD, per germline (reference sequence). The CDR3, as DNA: TGCGCCAGCAGTGAGTCGGTCTCTCAGCCCCAGCATTTT. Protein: CASSESVSQPQHF.